This T cell receptor (beta chain) is drawn from a study of T cell repertoires in ileal Crohn's disease. Study-level results: Active smokers at surgery had more clonal expansions than non-smokers. Mucosal expansions were suggested to be mainly CD8 T cells.

The time point: neoterminal ileum biopsy at postoperative endoscopy, about 6 months after surgery. Adults with ileal or ileocolonic Crohn's disease and an indication for resection were eligible. The table came from immunoSEQ multiplex PCR; TCRdb's copy has only in-frame clones and leaves some out. This table has some 1,200 clones, 85% appearing once. With respect to this clone: Antigen specificity is unknown.

The germline V gene encodes CDR1 SGHNT and CDR2 YYREEE (reference sequence). This CDR3 spans 15 amino acids. After removal of 3 bases from V and 7 bases from J, the junction contained 8 bases not matched to a gene. The TCR comes from an adult with Crohn's disease. Sequencing was carried out using ileal tissue. The rearrangement joins TRBV5-4 to TRBJ2-3; 10 bases fit TRBD2. Here the CDR3 reads CASSSQAGGRNTQYF. DNA for the CDR3: TGTGCCAGCAGCTCCCAAGCGGGGGGGAGGAATACGCAGTATTTT.